Presented here are 20 T cell receptor beta chains from one specimen sequenced in a study of graft-versus-host responses after intestinal transplantation. Profiling relied on immunoSEQ multiplex PCR, and the TCRdb table lists in-frame clones only, not all of them. The sample lists about 100,000 clones, more than 85% occurring once. These receptors have no known antigen. The sequencing here drew on unstimulated CD4+ T cells sorted from spleen or lymph node cells, taken before transplant. Source of these receptors: a human donor who was the organ donor for an intestinal transplant.

As to this clone: The junction shows a germline mismatch at one end, possibly a read error. The V gene is TRBV5-1, the J gene TRBJ1-2, with TRBD1 matching 9 bases. CDR1 is SGHRS, CDR2 YFSETQ, per germline. The length of the CDR3 is 13 residues. The CDR3 protein is CASSLMDRGSASF. The DNA of the CDR3 is TGCGCCAGCAGCCTGATGGACAGGGGTTCGGCATCCTTC.

This chain connects TRBV5-6 to TRBJ1-6, with D possibly TRBD1 on 6 matching bases. Germline assignment: CDR1 SGHDT and CDR2 YYEEEE. CDR3 length: 16 residues. The V and J ends lost 4 bases and 5 bases respectively, with 16 bases between them. The DNA for the CDR3 is TGTGCCAGCAGCCCAAGCGGGACACTAGATAATTCACCCCTCCACTTT. Translating gives CASSPSGTLDNSPLHF.

This clone was found once. CDR3 sequence: CASSPLTDGGETQYF. The CDR3 DNA follows: TGCGCCAGCAGCCCCCTAACAGATGGAGGAGAGACCCAGTACTTC. V and J are TRBV4-1 and TRBJ2-5, with D perhaps TRBD2 (5 bases). V shed 4 bases and J shed 4 bases, with 16 bases lying between them. Germline lookup yields CDR1 MGHRA and CDR2 YSYEKL. This CDR3 is 15 amino acids long.

V is TRBV4-1 and J is TRBJ2-1; D is possibly TRBD1 (5 bases). CDR1 MGHRA and CDR2 YSYEKL come from the germline V gene. The ends were cut back, 4 bases at V and 3 bases at J, with 19 bases in the middle. The CDR3 loop spans 17 amino acids. CDR3 bases: TGCGCCAGCAGCCCTATATCTGACAGCCGCTACTACAATGAGCAGTTCTTC. Translation gives CASSPISDSRYYNEQFF.

J is TRBJ1-1 and V is TRBV5-1; D possibly corresponds to TRBD1 (5 bases). V lost 0 bases and J 7 bases, leaving 10 bases between the germline ends. The CDR3 length is 13 residues. Germline CDR1 is SGHRS and CDR2 is YFSETQ. The CDR3 DNA is TGCGCCAGCAGCTTGGAAACAGACAGTGAAGCTTTCTTT. Translating gives CASSLETDSEAFF. Full variable domain (missing parts from reference TRBV5-1 and TRBJ1-1): KAGVTQTPRYLIKTRGQQVTLSCSPISGHRSVSWYQQTPGQGLQFLFEYFSETQRNKGNFPGRFSGRQFSNSRSEMNVSTLELGDSALYLCASSLETDSEAFFGQGTRLTVV.

This chain connects TRBV5-1 to TRBJ2-7, with TRBD1 matching over 9 bases. The CDR3 is 15 amino acids. The trim removed 0 bases at V and 2 bases at J, leaving 3 bases unmatched. CDR1 SGHRS and CDR2 YFSETQ come from the germline V gene. The CDR3 nucleotides read TGCGCCAGCAGCTTGGCGGACAGGGGAGCCTACGAGCAGTACTTC. Translation gives CASSLADRGAYEQYF.

The table lists this clone with a count of one. V usage is TRBV6-5 and J usage is TRBJ1-4, with TRBD1 matching 9 bases. Germline lookup yields CDR1 MNHEY and CDR2 SVGAGI. There are 14 residues in the CDR3. The J segment lost 7 bases and the V segment lost 2 bases, leaving 2 bases of the junction unmatched. CDR3 bases: TGTGCCAGCAGTTACACGACAGGGGGTGAAAAACTGTTTTTT. Its translation is CASSYTTGGEKLFF.

V is TRBV6-5 and J is TRBJ2-3, with D perhaps matching TRBD1 or TRBD2 (5 bases each). The CDR3 contains 16 residues. V was trimmed by 0 bases and J by 2 bases, leaving 12 bases between them. Germline CDR1 and CDR2: MNHEY and SVGAGI. CDR3 residues: CASSYSGDGNTDTQYF. In DNA, the CDR3 is TGTGCCAGCAGTTACTCTGGGGACGGGAACACAGATACGCAGTATTTT.

The chain joins TRBV30 to TRBJ2-3, with D uncertain. CDR1 is GTSNPN, CDR2 SVGIG, per germline (reference sequence). The CDR3 is 14 amino acids. The V and J ends lost 4 bases and 0 bases respectively, with 11 bases between them. CDR3 sequence reads: CAWTKKTSTDTQYF. CDR3 in DNA: TGTGCCTGGACCAAGAAGACTAGCACAGATACGCAGTATTTT.

The CDR3 here is CAWRPNPTKANYGYTF. CDR3 in DNA: TGTGCCTGGCGACCGAACCCCACAAAAGCTAACTATGGCTACACCTTC. The chain combines TRBV30 with TRBJ1-2; D ambiguous. The V gene lost 5 bases and the J gene lost 0 bases, with 19 bases spanning the gap. CDR1 and CDR2 from the germline V gene are GTSNPN and SVGIG (reference sequence). This CDR3 is 16 amino acids long.

V and J are TRBV15 and TRBJ2-7; 11 positions match TRBD2. This CDR3 has 16 amino acids. V shed 0 bases and J 4 bases; nucleotides not matched to a gene: 5. Germline V gives CDR1 LNHNV, CDR2 YYDKDF (reference sequence). CDR3 in amino acids: CATSRDTTSGRYEQYF. The CDR3 DNA reads as TGTGCCACCAGCAGAGATACTACTAGCGGGAGATACGAGCAGTACTTC.

This sequence joins TRBV7-8 and TRBJ2-5; 9 positions agree with TRBD1. This CDR3 has 15 amino acids. Germline CDR1 is SGHVS and CDR2 is FQNEAQ. Germline trimming cut 5 bases from V and 5 bases from J; bases unmatched to any gene: 9. For the CDR3, the DNA is TGTGCCAGCAGCGGCCGGGACAGGGAGTATGAGACCCAGTACTTC. This gives the protein CASSGRDREYETQYF.

This rearrangement joins TRBV6-1 to TRBJ2-5; 9 nucleotides align to TRBD1. Germline V CDR1 and CDR2: MNHNS, SASEGT. The CDR3 spans 14 residues. After removal of 5 bases from V and 5 bases from J, the junction contained 6 bases not matched to a gene. The chain's CDR3 is CASSMYRGRETQYF. The CDR3 nucleotides are TGTGCCAGCAGTATGTACAGGGGGCGGGAGACCCAGTACTTC.

J is TRBJ2-2 and V is TRBV5-6; TRBD1 agrees at 7 bases. The CDR3 totals 14 residues. Germline V gene lookup returns CDR1 SGHDT and CDR2 YYEEEE. After removal of 4 bases from V and 4 bases from J, the junction contained 4 bases not matched to a gene. CDR3 region: CASSRAGGTGELFF. As DNA, the CDR3 is TGTGCCAGCAGCCGCGCAGGGGGCACCGGGGAGCTGTTTTTT. The entire variable domain, with the rest obtained from reference TRBV5-6 and TRBJ2-2, is as follows: DAGVTQSPTHLIKTRGQQVTLRCSPKSGHDTVSWYQQALGQGPQFIFQYYEEEERQRGNFPDRFSGHQFPNYSSELNVNALLLGDSALYLCASSRAGGTGELFFGEGSRLTVL.

The J gene is TRBJ1-4, the V gene TRBV18; 7 bases match TRBD1. J was trimmed by 5 bases and V by 3 bases; bases with no gene match: 15. CDR1 is KGHSH and CDR2 is LQKENI in the germline V gene. The CDR3 extends over 18 amino acids. The CDR3 DNA reads as TGTGCCAGCTCACCTTTGCCTTTAAGACAGGGCGAAAATGAAAAACTGTTTTTT. It yields the protein CASSPLPLRQGENEKLFF.

The rearrangement links TRBV5-1 to TRBJ2-1; perhaps TRBD1 as D (6 bases). The ends were cut back, 4 bases at V and 10 bases at J, with 18 bases in the middle. This CDR3 has 14 residues. Per the germline V gene, CDR1 is SGHRS and CDR2 is YFSETQ. CDR3 region: CASSPGTHEGEQFF. The CDR3 region has the DNA TGCGCCAGCAGCCCAGGGACACACGAGGGAGAGCAGTTCTTC.

The genes are TRBV7-9 and TRBJ1-1; no firm D call. The CDR3 has 15 amino acids. V shed 0 bases and J shed 1 base, with 9 bases lying between them. Germline-derived CDR1 and CDR2 are SEHNR and FQNEAQ (reference sequence). In DNA form, the CDR3 reads TGTGCCAGCAGCTTAGCGCTACAGAAGAACACTGAAGCTTTCTTT. This sequence encodes CASSLALQKNTEAFF.

V is TRBV10-3 and J is TRBJ1-1; D possibly corresponds to TRBD1 (6 bases). The length of the CDR3 is 11 residues. V lost 11 bases and J lost 1, with 8 bases in between. Germline loops: CDR1 ENHRY, CDR2 SYGVKD. CDR3 nucleotides: TGTGCCTCGACAGGGAACACTGAAGCTTTCTTT. Translated, it gives CASTGNTEAFF.

The rearrangement links TRBV19 to TRBJ2-7; the D gene is possibly TRBD1 (6 bases). V dropped 3 bases and J dropped 1 base, with 10 bases sitting between them. Germline V gives CDR1 LNHDA, CDR2 SQIVND (reference sequence). This CDR3 contains 14 residues. CDR3 region: CASSMRDKSYEQYF. DNA of the CDR3: TGTGCCAGTAGTATGAGGGACAAGTCCTACGAGCAGTACTTC.

J is TRBJ1-2 and V is TRBV20-1; TRBD1 might be the D (5 bases). The CDR3 is made up of 11 amino acids. V lost 4 bases and J lost 2, with 5 bases in between. The V gene's germline CDR1 is DFQATT and CDR2 SNEGSKA (reference sequence). CDR3 sequence reads: CSATGNYGYTF. For the CDR3, the DNA is TGCAGTGCTACAGGGAACTATGGCTACACCTTC.